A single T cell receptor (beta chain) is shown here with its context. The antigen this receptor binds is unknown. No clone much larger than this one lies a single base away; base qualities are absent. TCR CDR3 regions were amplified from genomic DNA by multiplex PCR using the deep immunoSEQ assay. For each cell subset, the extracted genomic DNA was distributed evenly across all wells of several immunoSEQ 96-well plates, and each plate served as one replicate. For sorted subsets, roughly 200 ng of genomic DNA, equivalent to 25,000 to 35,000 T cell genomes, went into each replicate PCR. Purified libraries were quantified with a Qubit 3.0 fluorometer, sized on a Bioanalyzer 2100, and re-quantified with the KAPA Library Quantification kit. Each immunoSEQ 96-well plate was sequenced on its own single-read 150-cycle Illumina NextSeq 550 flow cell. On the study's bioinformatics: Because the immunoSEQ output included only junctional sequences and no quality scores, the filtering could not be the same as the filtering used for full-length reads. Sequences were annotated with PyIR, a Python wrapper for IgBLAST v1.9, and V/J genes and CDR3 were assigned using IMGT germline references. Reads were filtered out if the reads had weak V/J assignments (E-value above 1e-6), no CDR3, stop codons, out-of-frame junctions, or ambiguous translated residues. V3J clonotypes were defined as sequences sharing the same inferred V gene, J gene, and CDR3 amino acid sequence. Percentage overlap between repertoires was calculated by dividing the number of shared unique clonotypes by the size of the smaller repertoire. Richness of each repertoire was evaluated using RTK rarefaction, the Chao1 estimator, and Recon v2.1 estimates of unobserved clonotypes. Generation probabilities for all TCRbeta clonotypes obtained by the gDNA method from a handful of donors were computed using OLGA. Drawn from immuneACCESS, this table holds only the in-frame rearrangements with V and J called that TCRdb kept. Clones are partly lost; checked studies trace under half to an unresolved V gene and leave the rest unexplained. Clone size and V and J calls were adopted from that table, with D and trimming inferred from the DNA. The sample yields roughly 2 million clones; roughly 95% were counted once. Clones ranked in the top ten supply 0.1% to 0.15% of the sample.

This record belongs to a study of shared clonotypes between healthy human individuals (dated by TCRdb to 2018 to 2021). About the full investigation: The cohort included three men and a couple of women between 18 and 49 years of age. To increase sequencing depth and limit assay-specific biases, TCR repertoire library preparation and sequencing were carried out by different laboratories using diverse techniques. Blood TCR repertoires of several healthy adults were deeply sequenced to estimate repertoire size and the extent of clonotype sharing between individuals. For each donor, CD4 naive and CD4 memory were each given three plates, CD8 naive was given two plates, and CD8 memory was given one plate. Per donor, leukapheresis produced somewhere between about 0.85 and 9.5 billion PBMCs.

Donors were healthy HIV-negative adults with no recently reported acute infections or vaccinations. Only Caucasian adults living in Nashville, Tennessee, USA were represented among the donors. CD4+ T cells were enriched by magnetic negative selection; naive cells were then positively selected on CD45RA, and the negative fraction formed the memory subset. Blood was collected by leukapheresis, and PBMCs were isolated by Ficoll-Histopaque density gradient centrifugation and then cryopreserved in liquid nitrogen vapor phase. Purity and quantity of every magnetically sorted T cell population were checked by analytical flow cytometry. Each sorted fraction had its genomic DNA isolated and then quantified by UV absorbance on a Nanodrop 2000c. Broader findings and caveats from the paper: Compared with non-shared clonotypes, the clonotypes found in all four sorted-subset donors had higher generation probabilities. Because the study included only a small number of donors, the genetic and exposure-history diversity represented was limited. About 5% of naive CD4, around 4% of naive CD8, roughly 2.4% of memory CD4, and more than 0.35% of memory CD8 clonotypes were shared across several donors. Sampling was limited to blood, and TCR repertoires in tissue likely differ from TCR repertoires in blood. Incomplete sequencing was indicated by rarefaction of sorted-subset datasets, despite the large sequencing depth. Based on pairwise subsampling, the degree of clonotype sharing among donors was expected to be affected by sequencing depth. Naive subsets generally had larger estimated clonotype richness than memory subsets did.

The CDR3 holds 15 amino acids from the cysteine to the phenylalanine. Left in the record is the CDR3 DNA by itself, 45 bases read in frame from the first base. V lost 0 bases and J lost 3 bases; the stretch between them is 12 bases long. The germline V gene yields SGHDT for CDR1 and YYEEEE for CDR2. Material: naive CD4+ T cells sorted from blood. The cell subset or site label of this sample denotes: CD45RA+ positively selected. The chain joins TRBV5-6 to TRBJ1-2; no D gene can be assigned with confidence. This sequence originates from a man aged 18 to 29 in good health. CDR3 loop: CASSLGPGGDYGYTF. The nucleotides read TGTGCCAGCAGCTTGGGTCCGGGTGGGGACTATGGCTACACCTTC.